A selection of T cell receptor beta chains follows, all from one sample in a study of T-cell reconstitution after alpha-beta-depleted transplantation in children. MiXCR was run by TCRdb on the PCR reads, yielding one entry per CDR3 protein. Seen here are about 340,000 distinct CDR3 sequences, 10% observed once, and the top ten hold 2% to 3%. The input for sequencing was PBMCs from the stem cell graft donor, taken from the stem cell graft. These receptors originate from a human donor who donated a stem cell graft to a child with acute lymphoblastic leukemia. The CDR3 runs from the conserved cysteine through the conserved F or W. A D gene is named only where the DNA matches it firmly. Rows may omit the clone size; those that give it use once, few, many or a size class.

clone_size: many; j_call: TRBJ2-1; v_call: TRBV10-3; d_call: -; cdr3_aa: CAISVGASVNEQFF; cdr3_nt: TGTGCCATCAGTGTTGGAGCTAGCGTCAATGAGCAGTTCTTC
clone_size: -; j_call: TRBJ2-7; v_call: TRBV28; d_call: TRBD1; cdr3_aa: CASYPAGQGLNEQYF; cdr3_nt: TGTGCCAGCTATCCAGCGGGACAGGGATTGAACGAGCAGTACTTC
clone_size: -; j_call: TRBJ2-1; v_call: TRBV7-3; d_call: -; cdr3_aa: CASSLSLASAYNEQFF; cdr3_nt: TGTGCCAGCAGCTTAAGTCTAGCTAGCGCCTACAATGAGCAGTTCTTC
clone_size: once; j_call: TRBJ2-7; v_call: TRBV5-1; d_call: -; cdr3_aa: CASSLDVGLRSEQYF; cdr3_nt: TGCGCCAGCAGCTTGGACGTCGGACTTAGGTCCGAGCAGTACTTC
clone_size: few; j_call: TRBJ2-7; v_call: TRBV6-2/TRBV6-3; d_call: TRBD2; cdr3_aa: CASRAAAGYYEQYF; cdr3_nt: TGTGCCAGCAGAGCCGCAGCGGGATACTACGAGCAGTACTTC
clone_size: many; j_call: TRBJ1-1; v_call: TRBV5-1; d_call: -; cdr3_aa: CASTVEDRWNTEAFF; cdr3_nt: TGCGCCAGCACGGTGGAGGACAGATGGAACACTGAAGCTTTCTTT
clone_size: many; j_call: TRBJ2-7; v_call: TRBV7-9; d_call: TRBD2; cdr3_aa: CASSPSGRAYEQYF; cdr3_nt: TGTGCCAGCAGCCCTAGCGGGAGGGCCTACGAGCAGTACTTC
clone_size: few; j_call: TRBJ2-5; v_call: TRBV18; d_call: TRBD1; cdr3_aa: CASSRQGQGQETQYF; cdr3_nt: TGTGCCAGCTCACGACAGGGGCAGGGCCAAGAGACCCAGTACTTC
clone_size: few; j_call: TRBJ2-7; v_call: TRBV4-2; d_call: -; cdr3_aa: CASSQVGLNSSSYEQYF; cdr3_nt: TGTGCCAGCAGCCAAGTCGGGCTCAACAGTAGCTCCTACGAGCAGTACTTC
clone_size: -; j_call: TRBJ2-6; v_call: TRBV7-2; d_call: TRBD1; cdr3_aa: CASSSRTGQANVLTF; cdr3_nt: TGTGCCAGCAGCTCGCGGACAGGGCAGGCCAACGTCCTGACTTTC
clone_size: -; j_call: TRBJ1-4; v_call: TRBV2; d_call: TRBD1; cdr3_aa: CASNQETGITNEKLFF; cdr3_nt: TGTGCCAGCAATCAGGAGACAGGGATTACTAATGAAAAACTGTTTTTT
clone_size: many; j_call: TRBJ2-3; v_call: TRBV4-2; d_call: TRBD2; cdr3_aa: CASSQDHREGTQYF; cdr3_nt: TGTGCCAGCAGCCAAGATCATCGGGAGGGTACGCAGTATTTT
clone_size: -; j_call: TRBJ2-5; v_call: TRBV2; d_call: TRBD2; cdr3_aa: CASSMGLAGVETQYF; cdr3_nt: TGTGCCAGCAGTATGGGACTAGCGGGAGTAGAGACCCAGTACTTC
clone_size: few; j_call: TRBJ2-5; v_call: TRBV12-3/TRBV12-4; d_call: -; cdr3_aa: CASSLGPGLETQYF; cdr3_nt: TGTGCCAGCAGTTTAGGTCCAGGGCTGGAGACCCAGTACTTC
clone_size: few; j_call: TRBJ2-7; v_call: TRBV7-9; d_call: TRBD1; cdr3_aa: CASSLAWDSTYEQYF; cdr3_nt: TGTGCCAGCAGCTTAGCCTGGGACAGTACCTACGAGCAGTACTTC
clone_size: -; j_call: TRBJ2-7; v_call: TRBV5-5; d_call: -; cdr3_aa: CASSLLSNYEQYF; cdr3_nt: TGTGCCAGCAGCTTGTTATCGAACTACGAGCAGTACTTC
clone_size: few; j_call: TRBJ1-1; v_call: TRBV6-5; d_call: -; cdr3_aa: CASSYSGGPVAFF; cdr3_nt: TGTGCCAGCAGTTACTCCGGGGGGCCGGTGGCTTTCTTT
clone_size: -; j_call: TRBJ2-3; v_call: TRBV6-2/TRBV6-3; d_call: TRBD2; cdr3_aa: CASSSHLTSGIPDTQYF; cdr3_nt: TGTGCCAGCAGTTCCCATCTGACTAGCGGGATCCCAGATACGCAGTATTTT
clone_size: few; j_call: TRBJ2-3; v_call: TRBV5-1; d_call: -; cdr3_aa: CASSLEQSGTDTQYF; cdr3_nt: TGCGCCAGCAGCTTGGAACAGAGCGGCACAGATACGCAGTATTTT
clone_size: many; j_call: TRBJ2-7; v_call: TRBV28; d_call: -; cdr3_aa: CASSVSGGTHEQYF; cdr3_nt: TGTGCCAGCAGTGTCTCGGGGGGCACCCACGAGCAGTACTTC
clone_size: many; j_call: TRBJ2-5; v_call: TRBV11-3; d_call: -; cdr3_aa: CASSQRTGGPETQYF; cdr3_nt: TGTGCCAGCAGCCAAAGGACTGGAGGCCCAGAGACCCAGTACTTC
clone_size: many; j_call: TRBJ2-4; v_call: TRBV5-1; d_call: -; cdr3_aa: CASSLESPIAKNIQYF; cdr3_nt: TGCGCCAGCAGCTTGGAGTCGCCCATAGCCAAAAACATTCAGTACTTC
clone_size: -; j_call: TRBJ2-3; v_call: TRBV5-1; d_call: TRBD2; cdr3_aa: CASSLETTSGADTQYF; cdr3_nt: TGCGCCAGCAGCTTGGAAACGACTAGCGGAGCAGATACGCAGTATTTT
clone_size: few; j_call: TRBJ2-1; v_call: TRBV6-2/TRBV6-3; d_call: TRBD2; cdr3_aa: CASLWASGSGEQFF; cdr3_nt: TGTGCCAGCTTATGGGCTAGCGGGAGTGGTGAGCAGTTCTTC
clone_size: -; j_call: TRBJ1-1; v_call: TRBV4-1; d_call: -; cdr3_aa: CASSPHVAAAGSEAFF; cdr3_nt: TGCGCCAGCAGCCCCCATGTCGCGGCAGCTGGTTCTGAAGCTTTCTTT
clone_size: many; j_call: TRBJ2-7; v_call: TRBV4-1; d_call: TRBD1; cdr3_aa: CASSPGQGLDEQYF; cdr3_nt: TGCGCCAGCAGCCCGGGACAGGGTTTGGACGAGCAGTACTTC
clone_size: -; j_call: TRBJ2-1; v_call: TRBV27; d_call: -; cdr3_aa: CASSRTGSYNEQFF; cdr3_nt: TGTGCCAGCAGCCGGACTGGATCCTACAATGAGCAGTTCTTC
clone_size: many; j_call: TRBJ1-6; v_call: TRBV6-1; d_call: -; cdr3_aa: CASSQPGMDSPLHF; cdr3_nt: TGTGCCAGCAGTCAGCCGGGAATGGATTCACCCCTCCACTTT
clone_size: many; j_call: TRBJ1-1; v_call: TRBV11-3; d_call: -; cdr3_aa: CASSLDGRGGNTEAFF; cdr3_nt: TGTGCCAGCAGCTTAGACGGGCGGGGCGGGAACACTGAAGCTTTCTTT
clone_size: many; j_call: TRBJ2-1; v_call: TRBV5-1; d_call: TRBD2; cdr3_aa: CASSLAGGGSSYNEQFF; cdr3_nt: TGCGCCAGCAGCTTGGCCGGGGGGGGGAGCTCCTACAATGAGCAGTTCTTC
clone_size: -; j_call: TRBJ2-7; v_call: TRBV7-2; d_call: TRBD1; cdr3_aa: CASSSDQQGAGYEQYF; cdr3_nt: TGTGCCAGCAGCTCAGATCAACAGGGGGCAGGCTACGAGCAGTACTTC
clone_size: few; j_call: TRBJ2-5; v_call: TRBV3-1; d_call: -; cdr3_aa: CASNSLGETQYF; cdr3_nt: TGTGCCAGCAACTCACTAGGGGAGACCCAGTACTTC
clone_size: few; j_call: TRBJ2-7; v_call: TRBV4-1; d_call: -; cdr3_aa: CASSQHRESRGEQYF; cdr3_nt: TGCGCCAGCAGCCAACATCGCGAGTCCCGTGGAGAGCAGTACTTC
clone_size: many; j_call: TRBJ2-7; v_call: TRBV4-1; d_call: TRBD2; cdr3_aa: CASSPWGLVGQDAYEQYF; cdr3_nt: TGCGCCAGCAGCCCTTGGGGACTAGTCGGGCAGGATGCCTACGAGCAGTACTTC
clone_size: -; j_call: TRBJ2-3; v_call: TRBV7-3; d_call: -; cdr3_aa: CASSGPNAESRTDTQYF; cdr3_nt: TGTGCCAGCAGCGGGCCGAACGCGGAGTCTAGGACAGATACGCAGTATTTT
clone_size: -; j_call: TRBJ2-7; v_call: TRBV12-3/TRBV12-4; d_call: TRBD1; cdr3_aa: CASSSTGVAYEQYF; cdr3_nt: TGTGCCAGCAGTTCAACAGGGGTAGCCTACGAGCAGTACTTC
clone_size: many; j_call: TRBJ2-1; v_call: TRBV29-1; d_call: TRBD2; cdr3_aa: CSVVGGSSYNEQFF; cdr3_nt: TGCAGCGTTGTGGGAGGGAGCTCCTACAATGAGCAGTTCTTC
clone_size: few; j_call: TRBJ2-5; v_call: TRBV29-1; d_call: TRBD2; cdr3_aa: CSVTFSGSGFREWETQYF; cdr3_nt: TGCAGCGTTACATTTAGCGGGAGCGGCTTCCGAGAGTGGGAGACCCAGTACTTC
clone_size: many; j_call: TRBJ1-2; v_call: TRBV20-1; d_call: -; cdr3_aa: CSARGRGKLPGYTF; cdr3_nt: TGCAGTGCTAGAGGCAGGGGAAAGCTGCCTGGCTACACCTTC
clone_size: few; j_call: TRBJ2-7; v_call: TRBV7-8; d_call: TRBD2; cdr3_aa: CASSPSAGVEQYF; cdr3_nt: TGTGCCAGCAGCCCCAGCGCGGGAGTCGAGCAGTACTTC
clone_size: -; j_call: TRBJ1-2; v_call: TRBV6-5; d_call: -; cdr3_aa: CASSRPTGLIYGYTF; cdr3_nt: TGTGCCAGCAGTCGGCCGACAGGACTAATCTATGGCTACACCTTC
clone_size: few; j_call: TRBJ2-1; v_call: TRBV29-1; d_call: -; cdr3_aa: CSEKGYNEQFF; cdr3_nt: TGCAGCGAAAAAGGGTACAATGAGCAGTTCTTC
clone_size: few; j_call: TRBJ2-3; v_call: TRBV7-9; d_call: TRBD2; cdr3_aa: CASSSRLAGTTDTQYF; cdr3_nt: TGTGCCAGCAGCTCCCGACTAGCGGGAACGACAGATACGCAGTATTTT
clone_size: many; j_call: TRBJ2-3; v_call: TRBV6-2/TRBV6-3; d_call: -; cdr3_aa: CASSYGTEQYF; cdr3_nt: TGTGCCAGCAGTTACGGGACCGAGCAGTATTTT
clone_size: few; j_call: TRBJ1-1; v_call: TRBV24-1; d_call: -; cdr3_aa: CATRGGWNTEAFF; cdr3_nt: TGTGCCACCAGGGGAGGGTGGAACACTGAAGCTTTCTTT
clone_size: -; j_call: TRBJ2-5; v_call: TRBV7-8; d_call: TRBD2; cdr3_aa: CASSSRDPNGLAGSRETQYF; cdr3_nt: TGTGCCAGCAGCTCACGAGACCCGAACGGACTAGCGGGATCCCGAGAGACCCAGTACTTC
clone_size: few; j_call: TRBJ2-7; v_call: TRBV27; d_call: -; cdr3_aa: CASSLSGSEQYF; cdr3_nt: TGTGCCAGCAGTTTATCTGGGAGCGAGCAGTACTTC
clone_size: -; j_call: TRBJ2-1; v_call: TRBV6-4; d_call: TRBD2; cdr3_aa: CASSPPGGEGIRGNEQFF; cdr3_nt: TGTGCCAGCAGCCCTCCGGGGGGGGAGGGGATAAGGGGCAATGAGCAGTTCTTC